Listed below are T cell receptor beta chains from one sample, sequenced in a study of cytomegalovirus exposure and HLA in healthy donors. Clones were read by immunoSEQ multiplex PCR, and TCRdb kept only the in-frame ones, dropping some. The sample yields 150,000 to 200,000 clones, 81% seen once. Material: PBMCs. These receptors originate from a young man in good health and CMV-seronegative. Each CDR3 is given with its conserved first and last residue. A D gene is named only where the DNA matches it firmly. Some rows have no size entry. The others give once, few or many, or a class for an expanded clone.

V gene	J gene	D gene	clone size	CDR3 DNA	CDR3 protein
TRBV28	TRBJ1-1	.	.	TGTGCCAGCAGTTTCCAAGGGGGGGAAAGTAAAGACACTGAGGCTTTCTTT	CASSFQGGESKDTEAFF
TRBV25-1	TRBJ2-1	.	.	TGTGCCAGCAGTGAAGGCTTGGCGGCGGCCAATGAGCAGTTCTTC	CASSEGLAAANEQFF
TRBV5-1	TRBJ2-3	TRBD2	.	TGCGCCAGCAGCCCCGAGCGGGGAAGAGGAGATACGCAGTATTTT	CASSPERGRGDTQYF
TRBV19	TRBJ2-3	TRBD1	.	TGTGCCAGTGAAGAAACAGGGGCTAGCACAGATACGCAGTATTTT	CASEETGASTDTQYF
TRBV6-5	TRBJ2-4	.	.	TGTGCCAGCAGTTACTACAGGGCGGGAAACATTCAGTACTTC	CASSYYRAGNIQYF
TRBV28	TRBJ2-7	TRBD1	.	TGTGCCAGCAGTCTCCCCGGACAGGGGGCGGGGGAGCAGTACTTC	CASSLPGQGAGEQYF
TRBV6-5	TRBJ2-7	TRBD2	.	TGTGCCAGCAGTTACGGGCGGGAGAGCTCCTACGAGCAGTACTTC	CASSYGRESSYEQYF
TRBV5-4	TRBJ1-1	.	.	TGTGCCAGCAGCTTAGATGGCACAGTGAACACTGAAGCTTTCTTT	CASSLDGTVNTEAFF
TRBV9	TRBJ2-5	TRBD2	.	TGTGCCAGCAGCGTATCGGCTAGCGGGGGGGTTGAGGTGGAGACCCAGTACTTC	CASSVSASGGVEVETQYF
TRBV7-6	TRBJ2-7	.	.	TGTGCCAGCAGCTTAGGCCTAGCAGACGAGCAGTACTTC	CASSLGLADEQYF
TRBV7-9	TRBJ1-2	.	.	TGTGCCAGCAGCTTAACCAGGGTGGAAGATGGCTACACCTTC	CASSLTRVEDGYTF
TRBV28	TRBJ2-7	TRBD2	once	TGTGCCAGCATCACAAGGGGACTAGCGGGAGACGAGCAGTACTTC	CASITRGLAGDEQYF
TRBV12-5	TRBJ2-2	TRBD2	.	TGTGCTAGTGGTTTGAACCTTGGGGTAGCGGGAACCGGGGAGCTGTTTTTT	CASGLNLGVAGTGELFF
TRBV7-6	TRBJ2-7	.	.	TGTGCCAGCAGCCAGACAGGGGAGGGCTACGAGCAGTACTTC	CASSQTGEGYEQYF
TRBV5-4	TRBJ2-5	TRBD2	.	TGTGCCACCGAGCCGGGACTAGCGGGGGTCCAAGAGACCCAGTACTTC	CATEPGLAGVQETQYF
TRBV7-9	TRBJ2-5	TRBD2	.	TGTTCCAGCAGCCAAAGGGGGACTAGCGGGATCCAAGAGACCCAGTACTTC	CSSSQRGTSGIQETQYF
TRBV4-3	TRBJ1-2	TRBD1	few	TGCGCCAGCAGCCTCTTAGCCGGGACAGGGAAAGGCTACACCTTC	CASSLLAGTGKGYTF
TRBV5-1	TRBJ2-5	TRBD2	.	TGCGCCAGCAGCTTACGGACTAGCGAAGAGACCCAGTACTTC	CASSLRTSEETQYF
TRBV7-3	TRBJ2-4	TRBD2	.	TGTGCCAGCAGCCCCTCGGGACTAGCGGGAGGTCCAATAAACATTCAGTACTTC	CASSPSGLAGGPINIQYF
TRBV5-5	TRBJ1-1	.	.	TGTGCCAGCAGCGCGGACACTTACACTGAAGCTTTCTTT	CASSADTYTEAFF
TRBV6-1	TRBJ2-5	.	few	TGTGCCAGCAGTGAACGAGAGGGTGTGACCCAGTACTTC	CASSEREGVTQYF
TRBV2	TRBJ2-7	.	once	TGTGCCAGCAGTGAAGACAGGGTTAGGAACTTC	CASSEDRVRNF
TRBV11-2	TRBJ2-1	TRBD2	.	TGTGCCAGCAGCTCGGGGAGGACTAGCGGGACCTCAAGGTTCTTC	CASSSGRTSGTSRFF
TRBV7-9	TRBJ1-1	.	.	TGTGCCAGCAGCGCGTCGGGAGGGGTGAACACTGAAGCTTTCTTT	CASSASGGVNTEAFF
TRBV9	TRBJ1-1	.	.	TGTGCCAGCAGTGTCGGTGCGAACACTGAAGCTTTCTTT	CASSVGANTEAFF
TRBV7-6	TRBJ2-7	.	.	TGTGCCAGCAGCTTTGGGACTCCTGACTACTACGAGCAGTACTTC	CASSFGTPDYYEQYF
TRBV30	TRBJ2-7	.	few	TGTGCCTGGACTCCGGGACTGTCCTACGAGCAGTACTTC	CAWTPGLSYEQYF
TRBV29-1	TRBJ1-5	.	.	TGCAGCGTTGAAGAGGTCAGAAATCAGCCCCAGCATTTT	CSVEEVRNQPQHF
TRBV25-1	TRBJ1-5	.	few	TGTGCCAGCAGTGCGGGTAGCAATCAGCCCCAGCATTTT	CASSAGSNQPQHF
TRBV6-6	TRBJ1-5	.	.	TGTGCCAGCAGGTCGACAGATAGCAATCAGCCCCAGCATTTT	CASRSTDSNQPQHF
TRBV7-2	TRBJ1-1	TRBD1	once	TGTGCCAGCAGCCCACAGGGGGGTGGGACTGAAGCTTTCTTT	CASSPQGGGTEAFF
TRBV28	TRBJ2-4	.	once	TGTGCCGGGTCGGGACTAGCCAAAAACATTCAGTACTTC	CAGSGLAKNIQYF
TRBV5-5	TRBJ2-5	TRBD1	.	TGTGCCAGCAGCCGTGGGACAGGTGGAGAGACCCAGTACTTC	CASSRGTGGETQYF
TRBV27	TRBJ2-2	.	once	TGTGCCAGCAGTTTTTCGCAGGGGGGTAGTACCGGGGAGCTGTTTTTT	CASSFSQGGSTGELFF
TRBV20-1	TRBJ2-5	.	.	TGCAGTGCCGAGCACGAGACCCAGTACTTC	CSAEHETQYF
TRBV2	TRBJ2-3	.	.	TGTGCCAGCAGGGGGACATTGAGCACAGATACGCAGTATTTT	CASRGTLSTDTQYF
TRBV29-1	TRBJ2-1	.	.	TGCAGCGTTGATAGCAGTAGCTCCTACAATGAGCAGTTCTTC	CSVDSSSSYNEQFF
TRBV2	TRBJ2-3	.	.	TGTGCCAGCGCTCGGACAGCCGCTCTCGGAGATACGCAGTATTTT	CASARTAALGDTQYF
TRBV5-1	TRBJ1-2	TRBD1	.	TGCGCCAGCAGGACGATATCTGACAGGGGCTATGGCTACACCTTC	CASRTISDRGYGYTF
TRBV11-2	TRBJ1-2	.	.	TGTGCCAGCAGCTCCTCAGGGTATGGCTACACCTTC	CASSSSGYGYTF
TRBV6-1	TRBJ1-6	.	.	TGTGCCAGCAGTGTTTCACAGACTAATTCACCCCTCCACTTT	CASSVSQTNSPLHF
TRBV5-5	TRBJ1-1	TRBD1	few	TGTGCCAGCACTCCCCTAGGGGGACAGGGCACTGAAGCTTTCTTT	CASTPLGGQGTEAFF
TRBV29-1	TRBJ2-1	.	.	TGCAGCGTTGAACAGTTAAACGCCGAGCAGTTCTTC	CSVEQLNAEQFF
TRBV7-8	TRBJ2-7	.	.	TGTGCCAGCAGCTTAGTGCGGGTGCAGTACGAGCAGTACTTC	CASSLVRVQYEQYF
TRBV5-1	TRBJ2-2	TRBD2	.	TGCGCCAGCAGCTCGGAGACTAGCGACACCGGGGAGCTGTTTTTT	CASSSETSDTGELFF